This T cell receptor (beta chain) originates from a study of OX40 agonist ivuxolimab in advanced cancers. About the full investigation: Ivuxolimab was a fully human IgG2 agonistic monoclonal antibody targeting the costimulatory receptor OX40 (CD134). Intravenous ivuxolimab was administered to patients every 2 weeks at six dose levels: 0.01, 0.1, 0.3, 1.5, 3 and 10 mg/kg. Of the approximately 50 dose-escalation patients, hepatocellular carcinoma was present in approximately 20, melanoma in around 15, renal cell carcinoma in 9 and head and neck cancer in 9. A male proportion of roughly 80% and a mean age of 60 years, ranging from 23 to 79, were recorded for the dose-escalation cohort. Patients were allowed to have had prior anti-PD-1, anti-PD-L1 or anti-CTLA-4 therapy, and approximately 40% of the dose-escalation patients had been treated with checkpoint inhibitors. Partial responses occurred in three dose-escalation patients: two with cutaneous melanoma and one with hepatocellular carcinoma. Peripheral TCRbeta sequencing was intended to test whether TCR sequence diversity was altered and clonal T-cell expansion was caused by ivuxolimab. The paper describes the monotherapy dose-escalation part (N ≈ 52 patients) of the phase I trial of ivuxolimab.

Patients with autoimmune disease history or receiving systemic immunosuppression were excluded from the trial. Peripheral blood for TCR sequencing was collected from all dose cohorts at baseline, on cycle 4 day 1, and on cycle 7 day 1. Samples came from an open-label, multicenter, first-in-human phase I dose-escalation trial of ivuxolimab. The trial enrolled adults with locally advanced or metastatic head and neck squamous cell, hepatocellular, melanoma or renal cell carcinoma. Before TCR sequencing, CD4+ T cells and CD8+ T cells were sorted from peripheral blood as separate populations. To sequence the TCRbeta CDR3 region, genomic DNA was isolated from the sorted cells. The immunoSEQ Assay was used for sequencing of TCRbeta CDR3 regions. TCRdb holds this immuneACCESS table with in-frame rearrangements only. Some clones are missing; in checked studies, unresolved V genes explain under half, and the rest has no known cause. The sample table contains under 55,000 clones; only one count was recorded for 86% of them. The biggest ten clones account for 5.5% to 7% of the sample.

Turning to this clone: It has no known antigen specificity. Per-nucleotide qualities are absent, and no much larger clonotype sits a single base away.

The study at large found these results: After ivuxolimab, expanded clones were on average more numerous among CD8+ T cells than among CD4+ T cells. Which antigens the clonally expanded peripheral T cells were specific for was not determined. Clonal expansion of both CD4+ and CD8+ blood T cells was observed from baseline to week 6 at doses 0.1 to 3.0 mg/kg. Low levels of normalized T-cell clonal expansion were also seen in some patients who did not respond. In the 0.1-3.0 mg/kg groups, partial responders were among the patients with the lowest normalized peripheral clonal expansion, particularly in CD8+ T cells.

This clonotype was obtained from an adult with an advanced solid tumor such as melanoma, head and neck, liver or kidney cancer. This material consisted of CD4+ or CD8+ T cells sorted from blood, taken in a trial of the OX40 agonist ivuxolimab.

The nucleotide sequence reads TGCAGCGTTGGGACAGATAAAAAACCTGAAGCTTTCTTT. This yields the protein CSVGTDKKPEAFF. The sequence joins TRBV29-1 to TRBJ1-1, and TRBD1 may be the D gene, going by 6 matching bases. CDR1 SQVTM and CDR2 ANQGSEA are derived from the germline V gene. The CDR3 spans 13 residues, from the cysteine through the phenylalanine. Only the CDR3 part of the read is kept: 39 bases, read in frame from the first base. Trimming takes 4 bases from V and 6 bases from J, and the germline ends sit 15 bases apart.